This TCR beta chain stems from a study of cytomegalovirus exposure and HLA in healthy donors. Study results and caveats: In a later analysis, HLA-associated TCR beta chains were more clonally expanded than equally common others.

About this clone itself: What it binds is unknown.

Germline values: CDR1 SGHTA, CDR2 FQGNSA. V shed 1 base and J 7 bases; nucleotides not matched to a gene: 13. This CDR3 spans 17 amino acids. Both 60 Vbeta primers and 13 Jbeta primers went into the PCR. TCRdb's copy holds only in-frame clones and misses some; the assay was immunoSEQ multiplex PCR. The table lists fewer than 120,000 clones, around 84% of them singletons. Sequenced input: PBMCs. The V gene is TRBV7-2, the J gene TRBJ2-7, with 10 bases matching TRBD2. The receptor was derived from a woman aged 25 to 39 in good health and CMV-seronegative. CDR3 DNA sequence: TGTGCCAGCAGCTTAGGTCCAAGCGGGAGGGCCGGATGGGAGCAGTACTTC. It specifies CASSLGPSGRAGWEQYF.